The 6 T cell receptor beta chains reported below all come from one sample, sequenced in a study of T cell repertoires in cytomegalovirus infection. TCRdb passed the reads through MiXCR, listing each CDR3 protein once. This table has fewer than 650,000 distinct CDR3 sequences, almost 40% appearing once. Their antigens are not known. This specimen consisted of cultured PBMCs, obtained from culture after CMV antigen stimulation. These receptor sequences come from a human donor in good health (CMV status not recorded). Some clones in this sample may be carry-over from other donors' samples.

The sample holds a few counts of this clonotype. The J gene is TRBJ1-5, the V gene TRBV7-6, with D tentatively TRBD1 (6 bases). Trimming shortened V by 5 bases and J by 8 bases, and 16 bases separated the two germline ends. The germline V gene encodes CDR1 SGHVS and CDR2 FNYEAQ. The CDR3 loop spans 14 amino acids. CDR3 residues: CASSLDSGVEPQHF. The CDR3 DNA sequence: TGTGCCAGCAGCCTGGACAGCGGTGTTGAGCCCCAGCATTTT.

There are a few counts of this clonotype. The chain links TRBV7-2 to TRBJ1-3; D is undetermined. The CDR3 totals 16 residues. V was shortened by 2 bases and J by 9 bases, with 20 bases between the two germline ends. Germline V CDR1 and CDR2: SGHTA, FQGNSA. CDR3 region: CASSLSRRSRLSTIYF. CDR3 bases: TGTGCCAGCAGCTTAAGTAGGCGTAGTCGGCTAAGCACCATATATTTT.

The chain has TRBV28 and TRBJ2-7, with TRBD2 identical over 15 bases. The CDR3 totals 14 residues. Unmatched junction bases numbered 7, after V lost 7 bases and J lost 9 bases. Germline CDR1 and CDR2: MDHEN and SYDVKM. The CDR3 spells CASKPGLAGGGQYF. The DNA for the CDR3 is TGTGCCAGCAAACCGGGACTAGCGGGGGGCGGGCAGTACTTC.

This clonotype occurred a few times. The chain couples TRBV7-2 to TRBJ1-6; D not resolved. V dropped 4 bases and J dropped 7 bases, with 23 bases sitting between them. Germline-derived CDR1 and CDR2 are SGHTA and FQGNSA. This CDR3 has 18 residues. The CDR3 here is CASSSILADSVTNSPLHF. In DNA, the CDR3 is TGTGCCAGCAGCTCAATCCTCGCAGACTCCGTGACGAATTCACCCCTCCACTTT.

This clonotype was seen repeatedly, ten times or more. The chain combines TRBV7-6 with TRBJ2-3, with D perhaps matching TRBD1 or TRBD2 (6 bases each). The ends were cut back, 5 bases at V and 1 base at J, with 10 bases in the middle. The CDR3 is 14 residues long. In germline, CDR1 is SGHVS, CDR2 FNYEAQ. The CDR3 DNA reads TGTGCCAGCAGCCCTAGGGGGGGCACAGATACGCAGTATTTT. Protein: CASSPRGGTDTQYF.

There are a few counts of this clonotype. The CDR3 sequence is CASSEGPQGWINQPQHF. CDR3 sequence (DNA): TGTGCCAGCAGTGAAGGCCCACAGGGGTGGATCAATCAGCCCCAGCATTTT. The gene calls are TRBV2 and TRBJ1-5; TRBD1 matches 7 bases. CDR1 is SNHLY and CDR2 is FYNNEI in the germline V gene. The V and J ends lost 1 base and 3 bases, in that order; junction bases with no gene match: 9. CDR3 length: 17 residues.